A selection of T cell receptor beta chains follows, all from one sample in a study of cytomegalovirus exposure and HLA in healthy donors. Only in-frame clones appear in the TCRdb table, and some are missing; sequencing was by immunoSEQ multiplex PCR. There are 150,000 to 200,000 clones in the sample; about nine tenths occur only once, and more than 1% lies in the top ten. Sequencing was performed on PBMCs. Receptors were obtained from a boy between 2 and 10 years old in good health and CMV-seronegative. CDR3s include the opening cysteine and the closing phenylalanine or tryptophan. Fields, in order: J gene, D gene, V gene, clone size, CDR3 DNA, CDR3 protein. The D gene is left open where the match is weak. Clone size is stated in some rows and not others, as once, few, many or a class when expanded.

j_call: TRBJ2-3
d_call: .
v_call: TRBV7-9
clone_size: .
cdr3_nt: TGTGCCAGCAGCTTAGGGGCAGCAATCCCGCTTGATACGCAGTATTTT
cdr3_aa: CASSLGAAIPLDTQYF

j_call: TRBJ2-2
d_call: TRBD2
v_call: TRBV9
clone_size: .
cdr3_nt: TGTGCCAGCAGCCCGCTAGCGGGAGGAACCACCGGGGAGCTGTTTTTT
cdr3_aa: CASSPLAGGTTGELFF

j_call: TRBJ2-1
d_call: TRBD2
v_call: TRBV15
clone_size: .
cdr3_nt: TGTGCCACCAGCAGACACGCTAGCGGGAGGGTTCGGAGTGAGCAGTTCTTC
cdr3_aa: CATSRHASGRVRSEQFF

j_call: TRBJ1-2
d_call: .
v_call: TRBV25-1
clone_size: .
cdr3_nt: TGTGCCAGCAGTGAAGGTTCCCGAGGGCCTCGTGGCTATGGCTACACCTTC
cdr3_aa: CASSEGSRGPRGYGYTF

j_call: TRBJ2-7
d_call: .
v_call: TRBV28
clone_size: .
cdr3_nt: TGTGCCACTGCTCTGAGCTCCTACGAGCAGTACTTC
cdr3_aa: CATALSSYEQYF

j_call: TRBJ1-2
d_call: .
v_call: TRBV6-1
clone_size: .
cdr3_nt: TGTGCCAGCAGTGATGAGGACGGGGGCTATGGCTACACCTTC
cdr3_aa: CASSDEDGGYGYTF

j_call: TRBJ2-3
d_call: TRBD1
v_call: TRBV28
clone_size: .
cdr3_nt: TGTGCCAGCAGTTCCGACAGGGCCACAGATACGCAGTATTTT
cdr3_aa: CASSSDRATDTQYF

j_call: TRBJ2-5
d_call: TRBD1
v_call: TRBV5-1
clone_size: .
cdr3_nt: TGCGCCAGCAGCTCTATCTCCGGGACAGGGAAAGAGACCCAGTACTTC
cdr3_aa: CASSSISGTGKETQYF

j_call: TRBJ1-1
d_call: TRBD1
v_call: TRBV7-3
clone_size: few
cdr3_nt: TGTGCCAGCAGCCCGGGACAGGGGAACACTGAAGCTTTCTTT
cdr3_aa: CASSPGQGNTEAFF

j_call: TRBJ2-7
d_call: .
v_call: TRBV21-1
clone_size: .
cdr3_nt: TGTGCCAGCAGTTTCCCAGCTGACAATTACGAGCAGTACTTC
cdr3_aa: CASSFPADNYEQYF

j_call: TRBJ2-3
d_call: TRBD1
v_call: TRBV5-1
clone_size: .
cdr3_nt: TGCGCCAGCAGCTTGGCGGCGGAGGCGCAGGGGGTCGGTCATTTT
cdr3_aa: CASSLAAEAQGVGHF

j_call: TRBJ2-2
d_call: TRBD1
v_call: TRBV19
clone_size: .
cdr3_nt: TGTGCCAGTAGTCCATTGGACAGGGTAAACACCGGGGAGCTGTTTTTT
cdr3_aa: CASSPLDRVNTGELFF